The 14 T cell receptor beta chains presented below share a single source sample, sequenced in a study of T-cell reconstitution after alpha-beta-depleted transplantation in children. For TCRbeta, the library was prepared with unique molecular identifiers. One entry per CDR3 protein, called by TCRdb with MiXCR from the PCR reads. The table shows about 610,000 distinct CDR3 sequences, with under 12% occurring only once. This material consisted of PBMCs from the stem cell graft donor, taken from the stem cell graft. All receptors derive from a human donor who donated a stem cell graft to a child with acute myeloid leukemia.

The chain employs TRBV29-1 and TRBJ2-5; D not certain. Germline CDR1 SQVTM, CDR2 ANQGSEA. The CDR3 is made up of 12 amino acids. The V end lost 0 bases, the J end lost 10 bases, and 12 bases lay between the germline ends. The CDR3 loop is CSVEEGKTDQYF. For the CDR3, the DNA is TGCAGCGTTGAAGAAGGGAAAACCGACCAGTACTTC. Variable domain in full (rest from reference TRBV29-1 and TRBJ2-5): SAVISQKPSRDICQRGTSLTIQCQVDSQVTMMFWYRQQPGQSLTLIATANQGSEATYESGFVIDKFPISRPNLTFSTLTVSNMSPEDSSIYLCSVEEGKTDQYFGPGTRLLVL.

The chain combines TRBV5-5 with TRBJ2-2, with 10 bases identical to TRBD1. CDR1 is SGHKS, CDR2 YYEKEE, per germline (reference sequence). The length of the CDR3 is 16 residues. J was trimmed by 4 bases and V by 4 bases; bases with no gene match: 7. CDR3 amino acids: CASSGSGTGATGELFF. CDR3 nucleotides: TGTGCCAGCAGCGGCTCCGGGACAGGGGCCACCGGGGAGCTGTTTTTT. Full variable domain (rest looked up from reference TRBV5-5 and TRBJ2-2): DAGVTQSPTHLIKTRGQQVTLRCSPISGHKSVSWYQQVLGQGPQFIFQYYEKEERGRGNFPDRFSARQFPNYSSELNVNALLLGDSALYLCASSGSGTGATGELFFGEGSRLTVL.

The chain uses TRBV6-2 or TRBV6-3 and TRBJ2-5; possible D gene TRBD2, 5 bases. The germline gives CDR1 MNHEY, CDR2 SVGEGT. V dropped 2 bases and J dropped 9 bases, with 13 bases sitting between them. The CDR3 covers 13 residues. The CDR3 nucleotides are TGTGCCAGCAGTTACAAGACTAACGGGGCCCAGTACTTC. Translating it yields CASSYKTNGAQYF.

The chain recombines TRBV20-1 with TRBJ2-7; 11 bases align to TRBD2. CDR1 and CDR2 (germline): DFQATT, SNEGSKA (reference sequence). There are 17 residues in the CDR3. Trimming cost V 4 bases and J 0 bases; bases outside gene matches: 11. CDR3 DNA: TGCAGTGCTACGATTAGCGGGAGGGGTCCCAACTCCTACGAGCAGTACTTC. It codes for CSATISGRGPNSYEQYF.

This clonotype came up a few times. V and J are TRBV10-3 and TRBJ2-5, with TRBD2 matching 13 bases. V shed 0 bases and J 2 bases; nucleotides not matched to a gene: 9. CDR3 length equals 19 residues. CDR1 and CDR2 (germline): ENHRY, SYGVKD. The CDR3 protein is CAISESTSGRAPGQETQYF. Here the CDR3 DNA reads TGTGCCATCAGTGAGTCTACTAGCGGGAGGGCCCCGGGACAAGAGACCCAGTACTTC.

This clonotype was counted many times. This chain joins TRBV14 and TRBJ2-3; D could derive from TRBD1 or TRBD2 (6 bases each). V was clipped by 1 base and J by 3 bases, with 14 bases between them. The germline V gene encodes CDR1 SGHDN and CDR2 FVKESK. The CDR3 spans 16 residues. CDR3 sequence (DNA): TGTGCCAGCAGCCAAGGCGGGCAGGGGAGGACAGATACGCAGTATTTT. As protein: CASSQGGQGRTDTQYF.

This clonotype has ten or more counts. V gene TRBV12-3 or TRBV12-4 combines with J gene TRBJ2-7; perhaps TRBD1 as D (6 bases). V lost 7 bases, J lost 3 bases, and 16 bases lay in between. CDR3 length equals 14 residues. The chain's CDR3 is CASTPGEFGYEQYF. In DNA, the CDR3 is TGTGCCAGCACCCCAGGGGAGTTTGGCTACGAGCAGTACTTC.

In this sample, this clonotype turned up many times. The genes are TRBV7-2 and TRBJ2-3; 13 bases agree with TRBD2. Germline V gives CDR1 SGHTA, CDR2 FQGNSA. The CDR3 loop spans 16 amino acids. With V trimmed by 5 bases and J by 11 bases, 13 bases remained unmatched. The CDR3 is CASSPTSGRAAVRQYF. Written as DNA, the CDR3 is TGTGCCAGCAGCCCAACTAGCGGGAGGGCCGCAGTCAGGCAGTATTTT.

This clonotype was observed at least ten times. The V gene is TRBV20-1, the J gene TRBJ1-5; 12 bases line up with TRBD1. This CDR3 is 18 amino acids long. The J segment lost 4 bases and the V segment lost 3 bases, leaving 13 bases of the junction unmatched. CDR1 DFQATT and CDR2 SNEGSKA come from the germline V gene (reference sequence). The CDR3 nucleotides are TGCAGTGCTAGGACCGGGACAGGGGGCCCCTTAGGTAATCAGCCCCAGCATTTT. It is translated as CSARTGTGGPLGNQPQHF.

V gene TRBV19 combines with J gene TRBJ2-5, with 14 bases lining up with TRBD2. The CDR3 has 16 residues. Germline assignment: CDR1 LNHDA and CDR2 SQIVND (reference sequence). V was clipped by 8 bases and J by 5 bases; unmatched bases: 10. This CDR3 reads CASQPGLAGATETQYF. The CDR3 DNA is TGTGCCAGTCAACCGGGACTAGCGGGAGCTACGGAGACCCAGTACTTC.

In this sample, this clonotype turned up many times. The chain couples TRBV6-1 to TRBJ1-2, with D possibly TRBD1 on 6 matching bases. The V and J ends lost 6 bases and 4 bases respectively, with 15 bases between them. Germline lookup yields CDR1 MNHNS and CDR2 SASEGT. CDR3 length: 14 amino acids. The CDR3 region is CASRTNRDLYGYTF. In DNA form, the CDR3 reads TGTGCCAGCAGGACTAACAGGGATCTCTATGGCTACACCTTC.

In the case of this clonotype: One end of the junction is discordant with germline, which a read error may explain. The chain links TRBV7-7 to TRBJ2-2; D might be TRBD2 (6 bases). The CDR3 runs 13 residues. Germline CDR1 is SSHAT and CDR2 is FNYEAQ (reference sequence). CDR3 DNA: TGTGCTAGCAGCCGGACTAACCACGGGGAGCTGTTTTTT. Translated, it gives CASSRTNHGELFF.

This clonotype was recorded many times. V usage is TRBV29-1 and J usage is TRBJ1-5; 8 bases map to TRBD1. V trimming: 5 bases; J trimming: 1 base; junction bases outside the gene matches: 1. Germline V lookup: CDR1 SQVTM, CDR2 ANQGSEA. There are 13 residues in the CDR3. The DNA for the CDR3 is TGCAGCGTTAGGACAGGGAGCAATCAGCCCCAGCATTTT. It yields the protein CSVRTGSNQPQHF.

This clonotype was picked up a small number of times. The rearrangement uses TRBV5-1 and TRBJ2-1, with 10 bases identical to TRBD2. V shed 1 base, J shed 7 bases, and the junction held 8 bases outside the gene matches. The CDR3 runs to 16 residues. The germline CDR1 and CDR2 sequences are SGHRS and YFSETQ. In nucleotides, the CDR3 is TGCGCCAGCAGCTTGTGGGGAGCTAGCGGGAGTAATGAGCAGTTCTTC. Translated: CASSLWGASGSNEQFF.